A single sample is the source of the 26 T cell receptor beta chains below, sequenced in a study of response to subunit inactivated influenza vaccine. TCRdb analysed the RT-PCR reads with MiXCR anew, one entry per CDR3 protein. The sample shows more than 500,000 distinct CDR3 sequences, approximately 11% of them seen only once. These sequences were also reported in another study, on T cells expressing NK-cell markers. That paper states: The authors generated TCR beta cDNA through 5'RACE template switching with UMIs.

This material consisted of PBMCs from blood, taken on the day of vaccination. These receptors were collected from a man aged 50 or older who received an inactivated influenza vaccine.

J is TRBJ2-3 and V is TRBV19, with D maybe TRBD2 (6 bases). Deletions cut 8 bases from V and 0 bases from J, with 15 bases between. The CDR3 runs to 15 residues. Germline V lookup: CDR1 LNHDA, CDR2 SQIVND (reference sequence). The CDR3 loop is CASRPLGTSTDTQYF. DNA of the CDR3: TGTGCCAGTCGACCCTTGGGGACTAGCACAGATACGCAGTATTTT.

There are many counts of this clonotype. The chain combines TRBV28 with TRBJ2-1; 8 bases fit TRBD2. Trimming at V came to 6 bases and at J to 2 bases, leaving 6 bases not matched to a gene. Germline CDR1 reads MDHEN; CDR2 reads SYDVKM. This CDR3 is 15 amino acids long. CDR3 DNA: TGTGCCAGCAGGACCGCGGGGGGACCCTACAATGAGCAGTTCTTC. It is translated as CASRTAGGPYNEQFF.

V gene TRBV7-6 combines with J gene TRBJ2-3; 7 bases agree with TRBD1. Germline V lookup: CDR1 SGHVS, CDR2 FNYEAQ. CDR3 length equals 15 residues. V lost 3 bases to trimming and J lost 5 bases; unmatched junction nucleotides: 8. The CDR3 region is CASSFQTGMGDTQYF. CDR3 sequence (DNA): TGTGCCAGCAGCTTCCAGACAGGGATGGGAGATACGCAGTATTTT. Supplemented by reference TRBV7-6 and TRBJ2-3, the full variable domain reads GAGVSQSPRYKVTKRGQDVALRCDPISGHVSLYWYRQALGQGPEFLTYFNYEAQQDKSGLPNDRFSAERPEGSISTLTIQRTEQRDSAMYRCASSFQTGMGDTQYFGPGTRLTVL.

This clonotype showed up just a few times. The chain carries TRBV15 and TRBJ2-5, with D hard to call. Germline lookup yields CDR1 LNHNV and CDR2 YYDKDF (reference sequence). V gave up 1 base and J gave up 2 bases, with 5 bases separating them. The CDR3 is 13 residues long. CDR3 coding DNA: TGTGCCACCAGCAGAGTTCCACAAGAGACCCAGTACTTC. Its protein is CATSRVPQETQYF.

This clonotype was found many times. The chain has TRBV5-1 and TRBJ1-5, with 7 bases that match TRBD1. Germline-derived CDR1 and CDR2 are SGHRS and YFSETQ. J lost 5 bases, V lost 4 bases, and 6 bases had no gene match. CDR3 length equals 14 residues. CDR3 in DNA: TGCGCCAGCAGCCAGACAGGGAGGGATCAGCCCCAGCATTTT. Amino acid sequence: CASSQTGRDQPQHF.

The V gene is TRBV27, the J gene TRBJ2-1; 13 nucleotides align to TRBD2. The V and J ends lost 2 bases and 1 base, in that order; junction bases with no gene match: 11. The CDR3 is 20 residues long. Germline V CDR1 and CDR2: MNHEY, SMNVEV (reference sequence). The CDR3 nucleotides are TGTGCCAGCAGTTTAAGAAAGGGGACTAGCGGGATTCGTTCCTACAATGAGCAGTTCTTC. This sequence encodes CASSLRKGTSGIRSYNEQFF.

The chain has TRBV20-1 and TRBJ2-1; D might be TRBD1 or TRBD2, each matching 5 bases. Trimming took off 6 bases at V and 4 bases at J, with 13 bases between the two ends. The CDR3 covers 13 residues. Germline-derived CDR1 and CDR2 are DFQATT and SNEGSKA (reference sequence). The DNA of the CDR3 is TGCAGTGCCTTACCCGGGGCATACAATGAGCAGTTCTTC. Protein sequence: CSALPGAYNEQFF.

Only a few counts were recorded for this clonotype. The chain employs TRBV6-2 or TRBV6-3 and TRBJ2-1; 14 bases agree with TRBD2. CDR1 and CDR2 from the germline V gene are MNHEY and SVGEGT. V shed 4 bases and J 7 bases; nucleotides not matched to a gene: 6. The CDR3 contains 16 residues. The CDR3 loop reads CASSSRLAGGRNEQFF. DNA of the CDR3: TGTGCCAGCAGTTCCCGACTAGCGGGGGGGAGGAATGAGCAGTTCTTC.

The J gene is TRBJ1-1, the V gene TRBV5-1; a possible D gene is TRBD1 (6 bases). Per germline, CDR1 SGHRS and CDR2 YFSETQ. The CDR3 has 14 amino acids. V shed 1 base and J shed 3 bases, with 10 bases lying between them. CDR3 loop: CASSLQGMDTEAFF. CDR3 bases: TGCGCCAGCAGCTTGCAGGGGATGGACACTGAAGCTTTCTTT.

This clonotype was detected ten times or more. The rearrangement uses TRBV20-1 and TRBJ2-7; either TRBD1 or TRBD2 may supply D (6 bases each). Germline CDR1 DFQATT, CDR2 SNEGSKA (reference sequence). V lost 1 base, J lost 0 bases, and 10 bases lay in between. This CDR3 is 14 amino acids long. CDR3 sequence reads: CSARGGASSYEQYF. Written as DNA, the CDR3 is TGCAGTGCTAGAGGGGGGGCCAGCTCCTACGAGCAGTACTTC.

This rearrangement joins TRBV4-1 to TRBJ2-7, with D tentatively TRBD1 (7 bases). Trimming took off 4 bases at V and 2 bases at J, with 18 bases between the two ends. Germline lookup yields CDR1 MGHRA and CDR2 YSYEKL. The CDR3 consists of 16 residues. CDR3 in amino acids: CASSLGGTAGAYEQYF. CDR3 nucleotides: TGCGCCAGCAGCCTCGGAGGGACAGCCGGAGCCTACGAGCAGTACTTC.

The CDR3 here is CASSPRNSYEQYF. CDR3 nucleotides: TGTGCCAGCTCACCCAGGAACAGCTACGAGCAGTACTTC. This chain connects TRBV18 to TRBJ2-7; unclear D gene. The germline V gene has CDR1 KGHSH and CDR2 LQKENI. Trimming removed 3 bases from V and 3 bases from J, with 9 bases in between. The CDR3 is 13 residues long.

This clonotype was seen more than once but under ten times. This chain links TRBV5-1 with TRBJ2-4; possible D gene TRBD1, 5 bases. V was pared by 2 bases and J by 0 bases, with 12 bases between. The V gene's germline CDR1 is SGHRS and CDR2 YFSETQ. This CDR3 region has 16 residues. CDR3 in DNA: TGCGCCAGCAGCTTTGGGCAGGGTCTAGCCAAAAACATTCAGTACTTC. It translates to CASSFGQGLAKNIQYF.

This clonotype appeared many times. V is TRBV3-1 and J is TRBJ2-7; D is unresolved. Germline V gene lookup returns CDR1 LGHDT and CDR2 YNNKEL (reference sequence). Trimming pared 8 bases from V and 2 bases from J, leaving 7 bases between. The CDR3 spans 11 residues. CDR3 nucleotides: TGTGCCAGCGGATCAACCTACGAGCAGTACTTC. Its translation: CASGSTYEQYF.

This clonotype was recorded a few times. V is TRBV28 and J is TRBJ2-7, with D perhaps assigned TRBD1 or TRBD2 (5 bases each). The germline gives CDR1 MDHEN, CDR2 SYDVKM. The CDR3 is made up of 13 amino acids. The CDR3 DNA is TGTGTCACTCACGGGACGCTATCCTACGAGCAGTACTTC. Residues: CVTHGTLSYEQYF.

The chain carries TRBV28 and TRBJ1-4; 10 nucleotides agree with TRBD1. This CDR3 contains 15 residues. V was pared by 5 bases and J by 7 bases, with 7 bases of the junction left unmatched. Germline loops: CDR1 MDHEN, CDR2 SYDVKM. CDR3 sequence (DNA): TGTGCCAGCAGTCCCCTCCGGGACAGGGGTGAAAAACTGTTTTTT. Translating it yields CASSPLRDRGEKLFF.

The sample holds a few counts of this clonotype. The rearrangement uses TRBV20-1 and TRBJ2-7; 11 nucleotides match TRBD2. Per germline, CDR1 DFQATT and CDR2 SNEGSKA (reference sequence). The length of the CDR3 is 14 residues. Trimming cost V 5 bases and J 5 bases; bases outside gene matches: 8. The CDR3 DNA reads TGCAGTGCTGCCCTCGGGACTAGCGGCCACGAGCAGTACTTC. This codes for CSAALGTSGHEQYF.

The genes are TRBV11-3 and TRBJ2-2; 7 bases agree with TRBD1. The V segment lost 5 bases and the J segment 5 bases; nucleotides outside the gene matches: 5. Germline CDR1 SGHNT, CDR2 YENEEA. The CDR3 loop spans 14 amino acids. CDR3 region: CASSRQGSTGELFF. DNA of the CDR3: TGTGCCAGCAGCCGACAGGGCTCTACCGGGGAGCTGTTTTTT. The entire variable domain, with the rest obtained from reference TRBV11-3 and TRBJ2-2, is as follows: EAGVVQSPRYKIIEKKQPVAFWCNPISGHNTLYWYLQNLGQGPELLIRYENEEAVDDSQLPKDRFSAERLKGVDSTLKIQPAELGDSAVYLCASSRQGSTGELFFGEGSRLTVL.

This clonotype appeared many times. V is TRBV29-1 and J is TRBJ2-3; the match to TRBD2 covers 8 bases. The CDR3 covers 14 residues. V dropped 3 bases and J dropped 5; count of bases not matched to a gene: 7. Germline CDR1 is SQVTM and CDR2 is ANQGSEA. CDR3 DNA: TGCAGCGTTGAGTTTCGCAGCGGGGGAGATACGCAGTATTTT. This sequence encodes CSVEFRSGGDTQYF.

J is TRBJ2-7 and V is TRBV10-3, with D possibly TRBD1 on 5 matching bases. V gave up 0 bases and J gave up 6 bases, with 15 bases separating them. The CDR3 loop spans 15 amino acids. Per germline, CDR1 ENHRY and CDR2 SYGVKD. CDR3 DNA sequence: TGTGCCATCAGTGAGTCCGGACGACCTAGGGGCGAGCAGTACTTC. It codes for CAISESGRPRGEQYF.

The chain joins TRBV28 to TRBJ2-5, with TRBD2 matching over 9 bases. Germline CDR1 MDHEN, CDR2 SYDVKM. The junction had 4 bases not matched to a gene; V was cut back by 1 base and J by 1 base. This CDR3 region has 16 residues. CDR3 amino acids: CASSLLSLAGQETQYF. The CDR3 DNA follows: TGTGCCAGCAGTTTATTGTCACTAGCGGGCCAAGAGACCCAGTACTTC.

This clonotype has more than one count but fewer than ten. The J gene is TRBJ2-2, the V gene TRBV11-2; the match to TRBD2 covers 10 bases. The CDR3 runs 18 residues. J lost 5 bases, V lost 2 bases, and 11 bases had no gene match. Germline-derived CDR1 and CDR2 are SGHAT and FQNNGV. The CDR3, as DNA: TGTGCCAGCAGCTTAAGCCTGGCTAGCGGGAGAGTTACCGGGGAGCTGTTTTTT. Translating gives CASSLSLASGRVTGELFF.

This clonotype was recorded a few times. The chain is built from TRBV5-1 and TRBJ1-1, with D possibly being TRBD1 (6 bases). The germline V gene has CDR1 SGHRS and CDR2 YFSETQ. This CDR3 is built from 14 residues. Trimming shortened V by 0 bases and J by 4 bases, and 10 bases separated the two germline ends. CDR3 coding DNA: TGCGCCAGCAGCTTGGCGACAGGATCCACTGAAGCTTTCTTT. Protein product: CASSLATGSTEAFF. Full variable domain (missing parts from reference TRBV5-1 and TRBJ1-1): KAGVTQTPRYLIKTRGQQVTLSCSPISGHRSVSWYQQTPGQGLQFLFEYFSETQRNKGNFPGRFSGRQFSNSRSEMNVSTLELGDSALYLCASSLATGSTEAFFGQGTRLTVV.

V is TRBV6-5 and J is TRBJ1-1; D remains unclear. The CDR3 totals 13 residues. Trimming stripped 2 bases from V and 4 bases from J, with 8 bases between. Germline-derived CDR1 and CDR2 are MNHEY and SVGAGI. The CDR3 loop reads CASSYGSGTEAFF. As DNA, the CDR3 is TGTGCCAGCAGTTACGGGAGCGGCACTGAAGCTTTCTTT.

This clonotype has a handful of counts. V and J are TRBV28 and TRBJ1-2; TRBD1 aligns across 12 bases. The germline V gene encodes CDR1 MDHEN and CDR2 SYDVKM. J was trimmed by 3 bases and V by 5 bases; bases with no gene match: 7. The CDR3 has 16 amino acids. CDR3 region: CASSLGTGGIDYGYTF. Written as DNA, the CDR3 is TGTGCCAGCAGTCTTGGGACAGGGGGCATTGACTATGGCTACACCTTC.

The sample holds a few counts of this clonotype. The rearrangement joins TRBV10-1 to TRBJ2-1, with D tentatively TRBD1 or TRBD2 (6 bases each). Trimming stripped 6 bases from V and 4 bases from J, with 16 bases between. This CDR3 spans 15 amino acids. CDR1 and CDR2 (germline): WNHNN, SYGVQD (reference sequence). The CDR3 DNA reads TGCGCCAGCAGGGCTCGTGGGGGGACATACAATGAGCAGTTCTTC. Amino acids: CASRARGGTYNEQFF.